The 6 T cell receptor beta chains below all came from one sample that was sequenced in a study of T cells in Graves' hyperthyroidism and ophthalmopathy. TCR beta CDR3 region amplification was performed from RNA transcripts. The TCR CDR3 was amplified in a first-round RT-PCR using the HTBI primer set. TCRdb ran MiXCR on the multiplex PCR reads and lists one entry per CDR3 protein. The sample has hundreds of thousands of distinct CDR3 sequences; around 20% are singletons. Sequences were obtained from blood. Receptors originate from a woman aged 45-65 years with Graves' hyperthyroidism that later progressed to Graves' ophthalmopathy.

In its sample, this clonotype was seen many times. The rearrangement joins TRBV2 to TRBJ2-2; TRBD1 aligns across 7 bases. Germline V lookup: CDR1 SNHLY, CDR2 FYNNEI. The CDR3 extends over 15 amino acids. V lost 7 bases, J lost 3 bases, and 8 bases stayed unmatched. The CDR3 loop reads CASKRDRSDTGELFF. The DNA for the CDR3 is TGTGCCAGCAAAAGGGACAGATCAGACACCGGGGAGCTGTTTTTT.

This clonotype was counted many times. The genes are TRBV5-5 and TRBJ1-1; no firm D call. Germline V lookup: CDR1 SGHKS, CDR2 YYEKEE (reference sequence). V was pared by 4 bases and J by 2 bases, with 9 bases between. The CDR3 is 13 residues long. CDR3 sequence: CASSLGHNTEAFF. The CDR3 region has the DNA TGTGCCAGCAGCCTAGGGCACAACACTGAAGCTTTCTTT.

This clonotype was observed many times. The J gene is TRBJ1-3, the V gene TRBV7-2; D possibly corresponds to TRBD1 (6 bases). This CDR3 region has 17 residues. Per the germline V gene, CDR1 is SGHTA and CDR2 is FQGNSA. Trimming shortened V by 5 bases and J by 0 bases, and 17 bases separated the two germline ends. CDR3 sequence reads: CASSPQGGPNSGNTIYF. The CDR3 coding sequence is TGTGCCAGCAGCCCCCAAGGGGGACCTAACTCTGGAAACACCATATATTTT.

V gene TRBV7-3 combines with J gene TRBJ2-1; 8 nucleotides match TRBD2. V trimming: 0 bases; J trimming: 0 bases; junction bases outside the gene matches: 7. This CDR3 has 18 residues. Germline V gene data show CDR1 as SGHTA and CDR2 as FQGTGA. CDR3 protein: CASSLTFGGALSYNEQFF. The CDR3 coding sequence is TGTGCCAGCAGCTTAACGTTCGGGGGGGCCCTCTCCTACAATGAGCAGTTCTTC.

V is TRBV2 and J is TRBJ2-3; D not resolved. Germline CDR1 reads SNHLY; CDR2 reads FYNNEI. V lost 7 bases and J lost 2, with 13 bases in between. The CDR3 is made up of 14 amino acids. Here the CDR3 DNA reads TGTGCCAGCACCGGCACGGCATTCACAGATACGCAGTATTTT. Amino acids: CASTGTAFTDTQYF.

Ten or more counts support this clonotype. CDR3 amino acids: CASSIREQEDTEAFF. The CDR3, as DNA: TGTGCCAGCTCTATACGGGAGCAGGAAGACACTGAAGCTTTCTTT. The chain combines TRBV18 with TRBJ1-1, with D unclear. The CDR3 is made up of 15 amino acids. V lost 6 bases and J 3 bases, leaving 17 bases between the germline ends. Germline V gene lookup returns CDR1 KGHSH and CDR2 LQKENI.